The next 21 T cell receptor beta chains were all read from a single sample in a study of cytomegalovirus exposure and HLA in healthy donors. The PCR was carried out with 60 Vbeta primers and 13 Jbeta primers. The assay was immunoSEQ multiplex PCR, and TCRdb's table has in-frame clones only and misses some. The sample lists 150,000 to 200,000 clones, around 67% occurring once. The sample comprised PBMCs. The receptors shown here come from a woman aged 18 to 35 in good health and CMV-seropositive.

The chain combines TRBV4-3 with TRBJ2-1; perhaps TRBD1 as D (6 bases). Trimming took 4 bases from V and 0 from J, leaving 16 bases between them. This CDR3 is 17 amino acids long. Germline assignment: CDR1 LGHNA and CDR2 YSLEER. The CDR3 region has the DNA TGCGCCAGCAGCCGCCCTAGGGGGTCGGGCTCCTACAATGAGCAGTTCTTC. This encodes CASSRPRGSGSYNEQFF.

V gene TRBV29-1 combines with J gene TRBJ2-5; 7 bases line up with TRBD1. The V segment lost 8 bases and the J segment 3 bases; nucleotides outside the gene matches: 3. The CDR3 has 11 residues. The germline V gene encodes CDR1 SQVTM and CDR2 ANQGSEA. The CDR3 DNA is TGCAGCTACGACAGGGAAGAGACCCAGTACTTC. Its translation: CSYDREETQYF.

The V call is TRBV29-1, the J call TRBJ2-5; 10 bases align to TRBD2. V was clipped by 6 bases and J by 7 bases; unmatched bases: 11. Germline CDR1 and CDR2: SQVTM and ANQGSEA. The length of the CDR3 is 14 residues. CDR3 protein: CSVRASGSDGTQYF. The CDR3 nucleotides are TGCAGCGTGCGGGCTAGCGGGAGTGATGGGACCCAGTACTTC.

This clone was counted only a few times. V usage is TRBV18 and J usage is TRBJ1-3; D call uncertain. The CDR3 sequence is 15 residues long. Germline-derived CDR1 and CDR2 are KGHSH and LQKENI. V lost 0 bases and J 6 bases, leaving 12 bases between the germline ends. CDR3 coding DNA: TGTGCCAGCTCACCACCGCCAAACAGCCAAAACACCATATATTTT. Protein sequence: CASSPPPNSQNTIYF.

The chain combines TRBV29-1 with TRBJ2-7; D not certain. Germline V gene data show CDR1 as SQVTM and CDR2 as ANQGSEA. The CDR3 has 14 amino acids. V lost 4 bases and J lost 1, with 14 bases in between. CDR3 DNA: TGCAGCGTTGCCAGCTGGCAGGCTTCCTACGAGCAGTACTTC. It codes for CSVASWQASYEQYF.

The chain employs TRBV29-1 and TRBJ1-1; 7 bases map to TRBD1. Germline V gene lookup returns CDR1 SQVTM and CDR2 ANQGSEA. This CDR3 comprises 16 residues. Trimming removed 4 bases from V and 5 bases from J; junction bases left unmatched: 16. CDR3 sequence: CSVVRRGLFLWTEAFF. The DNA of the CDR3 is TGCAGCGTTGTAAGGAGGGGGCTTTTCCTTTGGACTGAAGCTTTCTTT.

The genes are TRBV27 and TRBJ2-7; TRBD1 matches at 8 bases. V lost 6 bases and J lost 5; bases outside the gene matches: 6. Germline V gives CDR1 MNHEY, CDR2 SMNVEV (reference sequence). The CDR3 consists of 13 residues. The CDR3 sequence is CASSYGTGDEQYF. CDR3 nucleotides: TGTGCCAGCAGCTACGGGACAGGAGACGAGCAGTACTTC.

The chain employs TRBV7-3 and TRBJ2-6, with 11 nucleotides matching TRBD1. CDR1 and CDR2 (germline): SGHTA, FQGTGA. The CDR3 runs 20 residues. Trimming removed 3 bases from V and 4 bases from J; junction bases left unmatched: 14. CDR3 amino acids: CASSFAPRTGGPEGANVLTF. CDR3 nucleotide sequence: TGTGCCAGCAGCTTCGCCCCGAGGACAGGGGGCCCCGAAGGGGCCAACGTCCTGACTTTC.

The chain uses TRBV7-9 and TRBJ1-2; D is unresolved. The V end lost 3 bases, the J end lost 8 bases, and 16 bases lay between the germline ends. CDR3 length: 14 amino acids. Germline V gene sequence: CDR1 SEHNR, CDR2 FQNEAQ (reference sequence). CDR3 in DNA: TGTGCCAGCAGCTTCGCCGCGGGGTCCCAGGGCTACACCTTC. Its translation: CASSFAAGSQGYTF.

Of note for this clone: Other DNA sequences in the sample encode the same CDR3. The V and J genes are TRBV5-1 and TRBJ1-1; 8 bases map to TRBD1. J gave up 0 bases and V 3 bases, and 1 base lay outside the gene matches. This CDR3 has 14 amino acids. Germline assignment: CDR1 SGHRS and CDR2 YFSETQ. The CDR3: CASSSTGVNTEAFF. Here the CDR3 DNA reads TGCGCCAGCAGCTCGACAGGGGTGAACACTGAAGCTTTCTTT.

This chain connects TRBV5-6 to TRBJ1-1; D might be TRBD1 (5 bases). Trimming took off 0 bases at V and 5 bases at J, with 11 bases between the two ends. The length of the CDR3 is 14 residues. In germline, CDR1 is SGHDT, CDR2 YYEEEE. The CDR3 reads CASSLVRVRTEAFF. The CDR3 DNA sequence: TGTGCCAGCAGCTTGGTCAGGGTGAGAACTGAAGCTTTCTTT.

The chain has TRBV7-9 and TRBJ2-5, with D possibly TRBD1 on 6 matching bases. Matching the DNA end better, TRBJ2-7 makes the J call doubtful. The CDR3 is 14 residues long. Germline V gene lookup returns CDR1 SEHNR and CDR2 FQNEAQ (reference sequence). The DNA for the CDR3 is TGTGCCAGCAGCGGCAGGACAGAGGCCTACGAGCAGTACTTC. Protein sequence: CASSGRTEAYEQYF.

This clone showed up just a few times. This chain uses TRBV2 with TRBJ2-1; TRBD2 aligns across 7 bases. Germline V gives CDR1 SNHLY, CDR2 FYNNEI. This CDR3 comprises 14 residues. V shed 8 bases and J 1 base; nucleotides not matched to a gene: 5. The CDR3 is CASGKLASYNEQFF. DNA of the CDR3: TGTGCCAGCGGAAAACTAGCGTCCTACAATGAGCAGTTCTTC.

The chain carries TRBV6-1 and TRBJ2-2; D call uncertain. CDR3 length: 11 amino acids. Germline CDR1 reads MNHNS; CDR2 reads SASEGT. The V end was cut by 8 bases, the J end by 7 bases, with 8 bases between. In DNA, the CDR3 is TGTGCCAGCCTTTTCTACGGGGAGCTGTTTTTT. Translating it yields CASLFYGELFF.

To note about this clone: A read error may account for a junction end that differs from germline. The chain carries TRBV9 and TRBJ2-7; 12 bases are shared with TRBD1. The CDR3 sequence is 16 residues long. Germline loops: CDR1 SGDLS, CDR2 YYNGEE. CDR3 protein: CASSPLPGQGAYEQCF. DNA of the CDR3: TGTGCCAGCAGCCCACTCCCGGGACAGGGGGCCTACGAGCAGTGCTTC.

The chain uses TRBV4-3 and TRBJ2-4; perhaps TRBD2 as D (6 bases). V lost 3 bases and J lost 13, with 19 bases in between. Germline V gene lookup returns CDR1 LGHNA and CDR2 YSLEER. The CDR3 contains 14 residues. The DNA for the CDR3 is TGCGCCAGCAGCCATTCGGAGGGAAGTCCGCCACAGTACTTC. This codes for CASSHSEGSPPQYF.

In this sample, this clone turned up a few times. This sequence joins TRBV7-8 and TRBJ2-1; no clear D. The CDR3 has 13 residues. Germline V gene data show CDR1 as SGHVS and CDR2 as FQNEAQ. V dropped 5 bases and J dropped 5 bases, with 10 bases sitting between them. CDR3 DNA: TGTGCCAGCAGCCCGGAGCGAGACAATGAGCAGTTCTTC. Translating it yields CASSPERDNEQFF.

This clone appeared once. The chain is built from TRBV28 and TRBJ2-3, with D unresolved. Germline loops: CDR1 MDHEN, CDR2 SYDVKM. This CDR3 is 13 amino acids long. Trimming cost V 5 bases and J 6 bases, with 12 bases left between them. CDR3 nucleotide sequence: TGTGCCAGCAGTCTCCCTCCCGTGGATACGCAGTATTTT. Encoded protein: CASSLPPVDTQYF. The complete variable domain, with remaining parts taken from reference TRBV28 and TRBJ2-3, reads DVKVTQSSRYLVKRTGEKVFLECVQDMDHENMFWYRQDPGLGLRLIYFSYDVKMKEKGDIPEGYSVSREKKERFSLILESASTNQTSMYLCASSLPPVDTQYFGPGTRLTVL.

Worth noting for this clone: Since the CDR3 does not end with the conserved phenylalanine or tryptophan, this likely comes from a read error. The DNA is omitted, as the CDR3 cannot be located on it reliably, and the CDR3 follows TCRdb's listing. The chain combines TRBV30 with TRBJ2-3; the listed D gene, TRBD2, was not tested against the DNA. In germline, CDR1 is GTSNPN, CDR2 SVGIG (reference sequence). Counting both end residues, the CDR3 totals 11 amino acids. CDR3 protein: CAWRPTGSGRG.

A few counts support this clone. The gene calls are TRBV27 and TRBJ2-1; 7 bases are a match to TRBD2. This CDR3 is built from 17 residues. CDR1 and CDR2 (germline): MNHEY, SMNVEV (reference sequence). V shed 4 bases, J shed 3 bases, and the junction held 12 bases outside the gene matches. CDR3 in amino acids: CASSSTGGVQRYNEQFF. The CDR3 DNA sequence: TGTGCCAGCAGTTCGACTGGGGGGGTACAGCGCTACAATGAGCAGTTCTTC.

J is TRBJ2-1 and V is TRBV7-9; 7 nucleotides agree with TRBD2. From germline, CDR1 is SEHNR and CDR2 FQNEAQ (reference sequence). The junction had 11 bases not matched to a gene; V was cut back by 5 bases and J by 1 base. The CDR3 has 17 amino acids. The CDR3 bases are TGTGCCAGCAGCCGGAAGCTAGCGGTAACTTCCTACAATGAGCAGTTCTTC. Encoded protein: CASSRKLAVTSYNEQFF.